A selection of T cell receptor beta chains follows, all from one sample in a study of T-cell memory formation after mild COVID-19. TCRdb re-derived calls from the 5' RACE reads in MiXCR, one entry per CDR3 protein. Of under 450,000 distinct CDR3 sequences listed, over 13% are singletons. Material for sequencing was PBMCs or a T cell subset sorted from them (not recorded which). Receptor source: a young man who had mild COVID-19 (a few samples of this study predate the infection). Cell type and time point are not known. Both conserved end residues are part of each CDR3. The order of the fields is D gene, clone size, V gene, J gene, CDR3 DNA, CDR3 protein. The D gene is left open where the match is weak. Some rows have no size entry. The others give once, few or many, or a class for an expanded clone.

NA,few,TRBV7-9,TRBJ1-5,TGTGCCAGCAGCTCAGGATACCAGCCCCAGCATTTT,CASSSGYQPQHF
NA,many,TRBV5-1,TRBJ2-4,TGCGCCAGCAGCTTGGCGGGGGGCGTGAACATTCAGTACTTC,CASSLAGGVNIQYF
NA,NA,TRBV12-3/TRBV12-4,TRBJ2-2,TGTGCCAGCAGTTTAGCCGTCCTGAGCACCGGGGAGCTGTTTTTT,CASSLAVLSTGELFF
NA,NA,TRBV21-1,TRBJ1-1,TGTGCCAGCAGCAAAATGACTCTAAGAAACACTGAAGCTTTCTTT,CASSKMTLRNTEAFF
TRBD2,NA,TRBV12-5,TRBJ2-2,TGTGCTTGTAGCGGGGGGGCCCTAAGGACCGGGGAGCTGTTTTTT,CACSGGALRTGELFF
NA,NA,TRBV4-3,TRBJ2-1,TGCGCCAGCAGCCAAGATCTTAGGGGGGGTGAGCAGTTCTTC,CASSQDLRGGEQFF
TRBD1,NA,TRBV7-2,TRBJ1-1,TGTGCCAGCAGCTCGGGACAGGGGCTCGCTGAAGCTTTCTTT,CASSSGQGLAEAFF
TRBD1,few,TRBV7-9,TRBJ2-7,TGTGCCAGCAGCTGGGGACAGGGGCTTGAGCAGTACTTC,CASSWGQGLEQYF
TRBD1,few,TRBV15,TRBJ2-3,TGTGCCACCAGCGTAGGACAGGTTCTCCGCACAGATACGCAGTATTTT,CATSVGQVLRTDTQYF
NA,NA,TRBV7-9,TRBJ1-5,TGTGCCAGCAGCTTAGAGGCAGGGCTCGATCAGCCCCAGCATTTT,CASSLEAGLDQPQHF
TRBD1,many,TRBV5-1,TRBJ2-5,TGTGCCAGCAGCTTAGGGACAGGTCAAGAGACCCAGTACTTC,CASSLGTGQETQYF
TRBD1,many,TRBV7-2,TRBJ2-1,TGTGCCAGCAGCCGTGAGGGACAGGGACGGGAGCAGTTCTTC,CASSREGQGREQFF
NA,NA,TRBV20-1,TRBJ2-1,TGCAGTGTCCCAGCCGACGTGCGGGGCCTAACCTACAATGAGCAGTTCTTC,CSVPADVRGLTYNEQFF